This T cell receptor beta chain is drawn from a study of cytomegalovirus exposure and HLA in healthy donors. The germline V gene has CDR1 MDHEN and CDR2 SYDVKM. V was shortened by 8 bases and J by 7 bases, with 15 bases between the two germline ends. This CDR3 has 13 amino acids. With 60 Vbeta and 13 Jbeta primers, the PCR was carried out. Generated by immunoSEQ multiplex PCR, the TCRdb table keeps only in-frame clones and is missing some. In the table there are about 160,000 clones, roughly 82% of which are singletons. This chain joins TRBV28 and TRBJ2-1; maybe TRBD1 (6 bases). The sequenced material came from PBMCs. This TCR derives from a man aged 45-65 years in good health and CMV-seropositive. The CDR3 DNA is TGTGCCAGCCAGACAGGTTCGGGAAATGAGCAGTTCTTC. Translated, it gives CASQTGSGNEQFF.